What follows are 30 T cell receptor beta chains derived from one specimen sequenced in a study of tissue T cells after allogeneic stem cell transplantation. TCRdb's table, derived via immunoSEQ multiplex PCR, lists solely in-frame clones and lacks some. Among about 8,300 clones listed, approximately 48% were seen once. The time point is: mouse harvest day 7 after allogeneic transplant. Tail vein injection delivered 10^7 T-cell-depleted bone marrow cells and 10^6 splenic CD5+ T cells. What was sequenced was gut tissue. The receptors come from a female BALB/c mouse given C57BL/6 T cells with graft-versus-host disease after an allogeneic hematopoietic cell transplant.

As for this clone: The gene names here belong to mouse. This chain's CDR3 is CASSRTNTEVFF. The CDR3 bases that were read are TGTGCCAGCAGCCGAACAAACACAGAAGTCTTC. The chain joins TRBV26 to TRBJ1-1; D is undetermined. Read data end 1 residue before the CDR3 end; the end is taken from the germline J gene. CDR3 size: 12 residues. Germline CDR1 KGHPV, CDR2 FQNQEV (reference sequence). Trimming shortened V by 6 bases and J by 0 bases, and 5 bases separated the two germline ends.

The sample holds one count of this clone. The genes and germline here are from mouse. CDR3 amino acids: CASSPDRGLYAEQFF. The part of the CDR3 DNA that was read is TGTGCCAGCAGTCCGGACAGGGGCCTCTATGCTGAGCAGTTC. The chain uses TRBV26 and TRBJ2-1; 9 bases are shared with TRBD1. The read ends 1 residue shy of where the CDR3 ends; the end is completed using the germline J gene. The CDR3 consists of 15 residues. With V trimmed by 4 bases and J by 3 bases, 4 bases remained unmatched. Germline values: CDR1 KGHPV, CDR2 FQNQEV (reference sequence).

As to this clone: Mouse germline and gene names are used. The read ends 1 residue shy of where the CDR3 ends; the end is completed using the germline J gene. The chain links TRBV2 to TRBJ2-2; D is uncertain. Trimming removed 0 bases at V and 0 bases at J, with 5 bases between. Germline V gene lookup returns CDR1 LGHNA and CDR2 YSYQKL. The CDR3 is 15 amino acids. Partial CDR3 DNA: TGTGCCAGCAGCCAAGAGGGATCAAACACCGGGCAGCTCTAC. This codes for CASSQEGSNTGQLY. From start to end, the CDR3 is CASSQEGSNTGQLYF.

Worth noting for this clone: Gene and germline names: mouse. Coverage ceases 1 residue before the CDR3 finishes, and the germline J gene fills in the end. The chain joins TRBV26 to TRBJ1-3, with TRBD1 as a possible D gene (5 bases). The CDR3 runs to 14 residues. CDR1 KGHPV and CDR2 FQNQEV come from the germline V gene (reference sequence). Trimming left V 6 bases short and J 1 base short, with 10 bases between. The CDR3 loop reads CASSSQGSGNTLYF. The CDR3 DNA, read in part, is TGTGCCAGCAGCTCCCAGGGATCTGGAAATACGCTCTAT. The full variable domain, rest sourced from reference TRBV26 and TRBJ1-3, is NSKVIQTPRYLVKGQGQKAKMRCIPEKGHPVVFWYQQNKNNEFKFLINFQNQEVLQQIDMTEKRFSAECPSNSPCSLEIQSSEAGDSALYLCASSSQGSGNTLYFGEGSRLIVV.

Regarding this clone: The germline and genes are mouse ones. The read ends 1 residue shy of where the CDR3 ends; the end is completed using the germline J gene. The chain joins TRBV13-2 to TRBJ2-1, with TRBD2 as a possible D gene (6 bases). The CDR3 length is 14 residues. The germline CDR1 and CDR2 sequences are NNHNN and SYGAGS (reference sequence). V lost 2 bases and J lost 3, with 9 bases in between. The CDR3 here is CASGDWGLYAEQFF. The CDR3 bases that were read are TGTGCCAGCGGTGACTGGGGCCTCTATGCTGAGCAGTTC.

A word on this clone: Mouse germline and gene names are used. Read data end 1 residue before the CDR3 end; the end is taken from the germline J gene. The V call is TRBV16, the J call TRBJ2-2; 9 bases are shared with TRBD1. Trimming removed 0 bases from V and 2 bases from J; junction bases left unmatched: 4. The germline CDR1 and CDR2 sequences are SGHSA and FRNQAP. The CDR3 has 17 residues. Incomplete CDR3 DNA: TGTGCAAGCAGCTTAGATCACACAGGGGGCAACACCGGGCAGCTCTAC. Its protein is CASSLDHTGGNTGQLY. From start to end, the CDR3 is CASSLDHTGGNTGQLYF.

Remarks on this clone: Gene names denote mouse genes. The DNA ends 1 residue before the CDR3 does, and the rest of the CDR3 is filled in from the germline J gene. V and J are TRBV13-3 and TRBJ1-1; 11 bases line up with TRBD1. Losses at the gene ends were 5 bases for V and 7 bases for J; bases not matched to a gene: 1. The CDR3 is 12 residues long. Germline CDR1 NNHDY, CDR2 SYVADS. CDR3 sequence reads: CASRDRGREVFF. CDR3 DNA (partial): TGTGCCAGCAGGGACAGGGGGCGAGAAGTCTTC.

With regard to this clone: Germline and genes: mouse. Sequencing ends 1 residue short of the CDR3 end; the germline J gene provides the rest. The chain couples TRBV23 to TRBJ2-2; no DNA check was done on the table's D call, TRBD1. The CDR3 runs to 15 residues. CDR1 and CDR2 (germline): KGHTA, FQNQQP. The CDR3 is CSSSSGTGNTGQLYF. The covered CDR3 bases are TGCTCCAGCAGTTCCGGGACAGGGAACACCGGGCAGCTCTAC.

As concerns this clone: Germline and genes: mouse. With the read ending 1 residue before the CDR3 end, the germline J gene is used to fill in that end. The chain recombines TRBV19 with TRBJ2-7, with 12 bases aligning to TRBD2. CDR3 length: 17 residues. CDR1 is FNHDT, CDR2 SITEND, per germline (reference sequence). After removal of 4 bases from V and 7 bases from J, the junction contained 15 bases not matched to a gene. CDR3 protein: CASSPSDPDWGGWEQYF. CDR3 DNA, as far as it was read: TGTGCCAGCAGTCCCTCCGACCCGGACTGGGGGGGGTGGGAACAGTAC. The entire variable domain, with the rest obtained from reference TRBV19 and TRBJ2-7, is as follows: GGIITQTPKFLIGQEGQKLTLKCQQNFNHDTMYWYRQDSGKGLRLIYYSITENDLQKGDLSEGYDASREKKSSFSLTVTSAQKNEMAVFLCASSPSDPDWGGWEQYFGPGTRLTVL.

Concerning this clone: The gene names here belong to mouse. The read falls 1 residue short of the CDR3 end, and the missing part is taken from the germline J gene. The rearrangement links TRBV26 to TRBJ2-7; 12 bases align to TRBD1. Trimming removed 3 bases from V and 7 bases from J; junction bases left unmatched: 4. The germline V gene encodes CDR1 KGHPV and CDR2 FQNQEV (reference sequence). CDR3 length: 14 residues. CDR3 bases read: TGTGCCAGCAGTCTCCGGGACAGGGGGCGAGAACAGTAC. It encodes CASSLRDRGREQY. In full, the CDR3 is CASSLRDRGREQYF.

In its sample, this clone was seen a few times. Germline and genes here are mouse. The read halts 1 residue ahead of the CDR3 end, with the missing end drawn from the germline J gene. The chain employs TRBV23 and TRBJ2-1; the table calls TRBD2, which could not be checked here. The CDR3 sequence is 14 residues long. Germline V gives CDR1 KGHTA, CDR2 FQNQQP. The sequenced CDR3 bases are TGCTCCAGCAGTCCGGACTGGGGTGTTGCTGAGCAGTTC. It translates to CSSSPDWGVAEQF. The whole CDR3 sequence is CSSSPDWGVAEQFF.

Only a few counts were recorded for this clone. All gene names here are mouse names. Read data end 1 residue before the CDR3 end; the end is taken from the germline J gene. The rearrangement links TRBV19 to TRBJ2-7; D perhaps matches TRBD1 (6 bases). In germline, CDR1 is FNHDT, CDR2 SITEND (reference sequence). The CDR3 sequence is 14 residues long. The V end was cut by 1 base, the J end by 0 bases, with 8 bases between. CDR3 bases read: TGTGCCAGCAGTATAAGGGGGTTCTCCTATGAACAGTAC. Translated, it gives CASSIRGFSYEQY. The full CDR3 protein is CASSIRGFSYEQYF.

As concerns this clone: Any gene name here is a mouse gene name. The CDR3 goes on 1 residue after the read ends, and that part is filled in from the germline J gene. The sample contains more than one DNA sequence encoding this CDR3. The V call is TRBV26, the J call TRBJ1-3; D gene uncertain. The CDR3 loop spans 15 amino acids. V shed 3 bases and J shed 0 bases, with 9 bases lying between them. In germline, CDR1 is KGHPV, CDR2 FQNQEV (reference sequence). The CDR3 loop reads CASSLSHNSGNTLYF. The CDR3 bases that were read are TGTGCCAGCAGTCTCTCCCACAATTCTGGAAATACGCTCTAT.

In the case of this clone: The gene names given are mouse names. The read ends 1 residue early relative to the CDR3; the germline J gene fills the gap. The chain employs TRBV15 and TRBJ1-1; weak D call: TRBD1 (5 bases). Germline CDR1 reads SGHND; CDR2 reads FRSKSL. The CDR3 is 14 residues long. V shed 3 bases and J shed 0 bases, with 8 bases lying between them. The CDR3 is CASSLQGANTEVFF. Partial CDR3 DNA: TGTGCCAGCAGTTTGCAGGGTGCAAACACAGAAGTCTTC.

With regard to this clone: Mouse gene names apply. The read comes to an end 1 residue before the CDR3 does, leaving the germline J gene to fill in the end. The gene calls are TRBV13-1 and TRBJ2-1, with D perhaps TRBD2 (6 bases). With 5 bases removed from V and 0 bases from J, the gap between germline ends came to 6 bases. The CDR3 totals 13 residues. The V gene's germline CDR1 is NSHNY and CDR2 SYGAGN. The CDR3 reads CASSWGNYAEQFF. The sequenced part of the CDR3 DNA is TGTGCCAGCAGCTGGGGTAACTATGCTGAGCAGTTC.

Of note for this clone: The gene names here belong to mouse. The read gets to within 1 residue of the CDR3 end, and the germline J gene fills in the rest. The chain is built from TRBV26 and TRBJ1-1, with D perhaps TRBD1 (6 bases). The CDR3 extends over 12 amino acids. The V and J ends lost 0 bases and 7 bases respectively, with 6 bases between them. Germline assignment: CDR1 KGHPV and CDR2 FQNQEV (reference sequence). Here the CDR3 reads CASSLSGGEVFF. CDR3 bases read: TGTGCCAGCAGTCTGTCAGGGGGAGAAGTCTTC. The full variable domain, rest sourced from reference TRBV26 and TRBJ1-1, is NSKVIQTPRYLVKGQGQKAKMRCIPEKGHPVVFWYQQNKNNEFKFLINFQNQEVLQQIDMTEKRFSAECPSNSPCSLEIQSSEAGDSALYLCASSLSGGEVFFGKGTRLTVV.

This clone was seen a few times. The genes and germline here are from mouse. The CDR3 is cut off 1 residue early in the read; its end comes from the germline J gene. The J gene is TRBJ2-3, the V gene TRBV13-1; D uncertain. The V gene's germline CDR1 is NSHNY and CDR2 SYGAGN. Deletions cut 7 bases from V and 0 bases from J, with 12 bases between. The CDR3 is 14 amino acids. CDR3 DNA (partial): TGTGCCAGCTCCTCGACAACTAGTGCAGAAACGCTGTAT. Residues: CASSSTTSAETLY. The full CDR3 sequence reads CASSSTTSAETLYF.

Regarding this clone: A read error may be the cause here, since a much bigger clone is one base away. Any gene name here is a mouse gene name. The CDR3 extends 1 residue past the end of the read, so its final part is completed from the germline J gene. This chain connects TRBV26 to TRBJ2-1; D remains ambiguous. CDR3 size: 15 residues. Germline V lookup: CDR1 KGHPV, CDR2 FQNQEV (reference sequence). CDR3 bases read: TGTGCCAGCAGTCTGTCGGGAAATAACTATACTGAGCAGTTC. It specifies CASSLSGNNYTEQF. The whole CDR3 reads CASSLSGNNYTEQFF.

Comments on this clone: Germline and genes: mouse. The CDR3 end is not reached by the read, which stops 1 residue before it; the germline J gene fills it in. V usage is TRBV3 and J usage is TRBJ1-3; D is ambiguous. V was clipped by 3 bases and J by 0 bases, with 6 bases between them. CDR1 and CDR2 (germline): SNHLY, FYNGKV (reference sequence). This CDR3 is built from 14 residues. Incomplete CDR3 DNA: TGTGCCAGCAGCTTGACACTTTCTGGAAATACGCTCTAT. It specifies CASSLTLSGNTLY. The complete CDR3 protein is CASSLTLSGNTLYF.

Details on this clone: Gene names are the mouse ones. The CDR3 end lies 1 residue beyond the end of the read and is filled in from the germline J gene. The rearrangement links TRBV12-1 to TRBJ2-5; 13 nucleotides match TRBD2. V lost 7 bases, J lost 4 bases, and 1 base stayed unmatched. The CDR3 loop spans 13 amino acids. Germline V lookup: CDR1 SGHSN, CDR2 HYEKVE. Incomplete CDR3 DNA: TGTGCCAGGGACTGGGGGGGCGAAGACACCCAGTAC. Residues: CARDWGGEDTQY. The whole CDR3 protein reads CARDWGGEDTQYF.

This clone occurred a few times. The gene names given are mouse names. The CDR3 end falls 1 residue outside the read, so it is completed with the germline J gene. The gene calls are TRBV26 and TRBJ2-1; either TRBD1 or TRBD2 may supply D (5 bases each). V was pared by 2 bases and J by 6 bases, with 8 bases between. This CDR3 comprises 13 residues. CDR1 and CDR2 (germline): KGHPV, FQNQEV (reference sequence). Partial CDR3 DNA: TGTGCCAGCAGTCTGGTCGGGGGTGCTGAGCAGTTC. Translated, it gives CASSLVGGAEQF. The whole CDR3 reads CASSLVGGAEQFF. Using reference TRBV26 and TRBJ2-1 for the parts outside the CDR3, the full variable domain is NSKVIQTPRYLVKGQGQKAKMRCIPEKGHPVVFWYQQNKNNEFKFLINFQNQEVLQQIDMTEKRFSAECPSNSPCSLEIQSSEAGDSALYLCASSLVGGAEQFFGPGTRLTVL.

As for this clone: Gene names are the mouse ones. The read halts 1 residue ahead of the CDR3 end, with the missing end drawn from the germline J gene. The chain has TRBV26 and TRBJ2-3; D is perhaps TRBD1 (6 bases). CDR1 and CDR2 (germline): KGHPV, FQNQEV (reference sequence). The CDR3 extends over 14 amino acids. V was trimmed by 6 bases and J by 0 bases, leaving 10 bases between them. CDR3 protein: CASRGTTSAETLYF. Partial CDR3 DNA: TGTGCCAGCAGGGGGACAACTAGTGCAGAAACGCTGTAT.

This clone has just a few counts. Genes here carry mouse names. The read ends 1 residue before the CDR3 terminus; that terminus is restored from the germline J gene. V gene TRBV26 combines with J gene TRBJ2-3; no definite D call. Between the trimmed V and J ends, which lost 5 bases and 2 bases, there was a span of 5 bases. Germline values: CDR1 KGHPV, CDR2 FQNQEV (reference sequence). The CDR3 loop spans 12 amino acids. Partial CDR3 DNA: TGTGCCAGCAGTTACACTGCAGAAACGCTGTAT. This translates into CASSYTAETLY. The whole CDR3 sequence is CASSYTAETLYF.

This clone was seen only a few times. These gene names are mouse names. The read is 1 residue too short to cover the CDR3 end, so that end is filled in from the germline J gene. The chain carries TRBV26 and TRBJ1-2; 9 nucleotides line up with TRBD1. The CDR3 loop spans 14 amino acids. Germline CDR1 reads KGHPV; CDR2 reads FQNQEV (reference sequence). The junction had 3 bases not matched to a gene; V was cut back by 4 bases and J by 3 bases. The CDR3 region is CASSPQGADSDYTF. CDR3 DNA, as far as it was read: TGTGCCAGCAGTCCACAGGGGGCCGACTCCGACTACACC.

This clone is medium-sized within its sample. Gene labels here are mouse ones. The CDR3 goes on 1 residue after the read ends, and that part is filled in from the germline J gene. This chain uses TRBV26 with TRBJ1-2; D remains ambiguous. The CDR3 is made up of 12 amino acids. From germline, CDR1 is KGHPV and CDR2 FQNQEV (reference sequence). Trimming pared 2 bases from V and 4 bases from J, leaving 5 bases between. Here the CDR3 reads CASSLAVSDYTF. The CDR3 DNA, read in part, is TGTGCCAGCAGTCTGGCAGTCTCCGACTACACC.

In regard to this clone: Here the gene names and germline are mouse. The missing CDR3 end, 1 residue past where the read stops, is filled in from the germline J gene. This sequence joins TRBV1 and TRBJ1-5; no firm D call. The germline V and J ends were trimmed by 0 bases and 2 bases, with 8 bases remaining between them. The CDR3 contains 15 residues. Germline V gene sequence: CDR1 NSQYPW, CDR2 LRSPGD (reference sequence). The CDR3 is CTCSADPGYNQAPLF. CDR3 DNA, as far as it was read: TGCACCTGCAGTGCAGACCCGGGGTACAACCAGGCTCCGCTT.

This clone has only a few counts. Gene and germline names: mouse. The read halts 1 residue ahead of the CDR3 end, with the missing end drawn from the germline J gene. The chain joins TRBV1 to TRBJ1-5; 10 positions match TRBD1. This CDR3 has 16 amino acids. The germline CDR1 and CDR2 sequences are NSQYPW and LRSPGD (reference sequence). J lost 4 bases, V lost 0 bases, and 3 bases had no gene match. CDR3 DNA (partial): TGCACCTGCAGTGCAGATAGGACAGGGGGGAACCAGGCTCCGCTT. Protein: CTCSADRTGGNQAPL. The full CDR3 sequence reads CTCSADRTGGNQAPLF. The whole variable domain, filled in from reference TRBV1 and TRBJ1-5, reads VTLLEQNPRWRLVPRGQAVNLRCILKNSQYPWMSWYQQDLQKQLQWLFTLRSPGDKEVKSLPGADYLATRVTDTELRLQVANMSQGRTLYCTCSADRTGGNQAPLFGEGTRLSVL.

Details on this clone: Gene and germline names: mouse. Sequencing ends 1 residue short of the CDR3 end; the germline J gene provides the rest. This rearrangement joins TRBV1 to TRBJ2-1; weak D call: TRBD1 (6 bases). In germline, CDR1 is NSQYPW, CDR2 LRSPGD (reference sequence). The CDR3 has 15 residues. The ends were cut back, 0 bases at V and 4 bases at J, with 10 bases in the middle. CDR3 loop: CTCSAEQGGYAEQFF. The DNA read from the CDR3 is TGCACCTGCAGTGCAGAACAGGGAGGGTATGCTGAGCAGTTC.

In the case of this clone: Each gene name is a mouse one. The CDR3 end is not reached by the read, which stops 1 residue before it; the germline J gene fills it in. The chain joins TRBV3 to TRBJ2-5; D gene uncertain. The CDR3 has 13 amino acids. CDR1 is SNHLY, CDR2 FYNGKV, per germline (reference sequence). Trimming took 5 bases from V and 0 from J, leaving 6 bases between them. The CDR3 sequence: CASSGINQDTQYF. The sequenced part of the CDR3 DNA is TGTGCCAGCAGCGGGATTAACCAAGACACCCAGTAC.

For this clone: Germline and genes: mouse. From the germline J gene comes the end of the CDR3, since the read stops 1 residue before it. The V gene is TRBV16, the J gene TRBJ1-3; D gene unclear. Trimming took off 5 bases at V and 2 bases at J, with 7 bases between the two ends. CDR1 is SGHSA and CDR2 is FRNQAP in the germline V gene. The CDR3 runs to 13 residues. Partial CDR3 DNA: TGTGCAAGCAGCCCGCAGGCTGGAAATACGCTCTAT. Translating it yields CASSPQAGNTLY. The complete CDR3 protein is CASSPQAGNTLYF.